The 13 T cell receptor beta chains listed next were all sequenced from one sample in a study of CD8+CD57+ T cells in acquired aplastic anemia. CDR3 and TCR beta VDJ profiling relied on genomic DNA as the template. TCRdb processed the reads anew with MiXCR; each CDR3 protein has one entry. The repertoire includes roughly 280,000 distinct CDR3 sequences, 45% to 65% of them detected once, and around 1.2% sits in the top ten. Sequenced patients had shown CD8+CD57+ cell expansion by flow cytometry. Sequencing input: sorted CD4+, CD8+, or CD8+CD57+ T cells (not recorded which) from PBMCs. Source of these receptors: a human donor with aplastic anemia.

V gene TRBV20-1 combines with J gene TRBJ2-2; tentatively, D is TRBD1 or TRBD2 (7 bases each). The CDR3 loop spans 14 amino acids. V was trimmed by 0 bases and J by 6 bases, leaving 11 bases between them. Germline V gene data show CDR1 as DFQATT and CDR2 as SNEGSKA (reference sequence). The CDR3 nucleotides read TGCAGTGCTAGAGATCAGGGGGGGTCCGGGGAGCTGTTTTTT. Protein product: CSARDQGGSGELFF.

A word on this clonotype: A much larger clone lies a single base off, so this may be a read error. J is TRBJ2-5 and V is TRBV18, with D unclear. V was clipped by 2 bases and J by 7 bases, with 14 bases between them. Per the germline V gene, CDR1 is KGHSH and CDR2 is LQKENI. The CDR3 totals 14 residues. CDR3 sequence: CASSPEGARGTQYF. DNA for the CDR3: TGTGCCAGCTCACCAGAAGGAGCAAGAGGGACCCAGTACTTC. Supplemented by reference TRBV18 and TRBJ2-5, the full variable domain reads NAGVMQNPRHLVRRRGQEARLRCSPMKGHSHVYWYRQLPEEGLKFMVYLQKENIIDESGMPKERFSAEFPKEGPSILRIQQVVRGDSAAYFCASSPEGARGTQYFGPGTRLLVL.

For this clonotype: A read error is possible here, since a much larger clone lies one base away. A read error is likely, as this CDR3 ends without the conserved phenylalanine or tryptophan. The CDR3 sequence is CASSQGLLGQGSFEQYS. Written as DNA, the CDR3 is TGTGCCAGCAGCCAAGGACTTTTGGGACAGGGTTCATTCGAGCAGTACTCC. J is TRBJ2-7 and V is TRBV9; 9 nucleotides match TRBD1. The CDR3 is 17 amino acids. The trim removed 4 bases at V and 6 bases at J, leaving 17 bases unmatched. Germline CDR1 SGDLS, CDR2 YYNGEE.

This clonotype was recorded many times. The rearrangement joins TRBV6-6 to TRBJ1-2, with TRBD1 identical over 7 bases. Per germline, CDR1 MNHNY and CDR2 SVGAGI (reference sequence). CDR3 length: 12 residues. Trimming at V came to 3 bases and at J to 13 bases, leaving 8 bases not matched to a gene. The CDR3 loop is CASSYLDRPSTF. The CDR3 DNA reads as TGTGCCAGCAGTTATCTGGACAGGCCAAGCACCTTC.

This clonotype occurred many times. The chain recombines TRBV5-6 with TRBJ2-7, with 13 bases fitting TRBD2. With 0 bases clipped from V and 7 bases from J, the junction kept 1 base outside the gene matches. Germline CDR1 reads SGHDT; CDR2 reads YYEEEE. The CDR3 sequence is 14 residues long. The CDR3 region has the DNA TGTGCCAGCAGCTTGGGACTAGCGGGGGGTGAGCAGTACTTC. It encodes CASSLGLAGGEQYF. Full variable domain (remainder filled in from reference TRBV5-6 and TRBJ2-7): DAGVTQSPTHLIKTRGQQVTLRCSPKSGHDTVSWYQQALGQGPQFIFQYYEEEERQRGNFPDRFSGHQFPNYSSELNVNALLLGDSALYLCASSLGLAGGEQYFGPGTRLTVT.

CDR3 sequence reads: CASSGGLSNTEAFF. The CDR3 DNA reads as TGTGCCAGCAGTGGGGGGCTCTCGAACACTGAAGCTTTCTTT. The chain recombines TRBV2 with TRBJ1-1, with D possibly matching TRBD1 (6 bases). With 4 bases removed from V and 1 base from J, the gap between germline ends came to 10 bases. Germline V gene lookup returns CDR1 SNHLY and CDR2 FYNNEI. This CDR3 is 14 amino acids long.

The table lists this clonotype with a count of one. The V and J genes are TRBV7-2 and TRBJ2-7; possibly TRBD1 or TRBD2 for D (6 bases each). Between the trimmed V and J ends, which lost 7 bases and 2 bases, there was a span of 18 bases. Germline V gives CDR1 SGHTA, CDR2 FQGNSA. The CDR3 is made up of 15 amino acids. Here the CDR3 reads CASTQRGDSAYEQYF. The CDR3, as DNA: TGTGCCAGCACCCAGAGGGGGGATTCGGCCTACGAGCAGTACTTC.

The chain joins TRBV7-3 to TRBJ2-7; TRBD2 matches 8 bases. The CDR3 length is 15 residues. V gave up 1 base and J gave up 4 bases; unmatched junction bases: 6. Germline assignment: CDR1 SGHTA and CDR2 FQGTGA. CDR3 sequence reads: CASSLSGGKGYEQYF. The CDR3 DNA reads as TGTGCCAGCAGCTTAAGCGGGGGGAAAGGGTACGAGCAGTACTTC.

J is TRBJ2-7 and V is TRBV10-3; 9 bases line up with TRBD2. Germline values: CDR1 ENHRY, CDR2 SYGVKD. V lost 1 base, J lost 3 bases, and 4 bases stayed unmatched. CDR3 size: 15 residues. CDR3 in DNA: TGTGCCATCAGTGAGTTTAGCGGGGGTTTCTACGAGCAGTACTTC. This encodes CAISEFSGGFYEQYF.

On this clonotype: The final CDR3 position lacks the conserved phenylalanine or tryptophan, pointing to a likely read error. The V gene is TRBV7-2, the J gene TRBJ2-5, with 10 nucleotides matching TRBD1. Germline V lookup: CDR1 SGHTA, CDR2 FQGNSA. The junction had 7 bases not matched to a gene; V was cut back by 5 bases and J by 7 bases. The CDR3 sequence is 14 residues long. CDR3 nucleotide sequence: TGTGCCAGCAGCCAGGACAGGGGGAAGGGGACCCAGTACCTC. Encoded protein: CASSQDRGKGTQYL.

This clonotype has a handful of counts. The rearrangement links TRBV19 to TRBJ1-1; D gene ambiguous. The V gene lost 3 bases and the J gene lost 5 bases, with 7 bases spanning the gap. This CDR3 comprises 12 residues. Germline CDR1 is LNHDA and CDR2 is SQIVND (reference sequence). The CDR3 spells CASSIYETEAFF. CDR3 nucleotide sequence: TGTGCCAGTAGTATTTATGAGACTGAAGCTTTCTTT.

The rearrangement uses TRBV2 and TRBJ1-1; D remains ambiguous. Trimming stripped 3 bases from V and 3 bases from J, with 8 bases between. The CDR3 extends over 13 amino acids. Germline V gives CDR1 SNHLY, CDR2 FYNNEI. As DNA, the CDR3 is TGTGCCAGCAGTGAGGACCGGGACACTGAAGCTTTCTTT. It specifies CASSEDRDTEAFF.

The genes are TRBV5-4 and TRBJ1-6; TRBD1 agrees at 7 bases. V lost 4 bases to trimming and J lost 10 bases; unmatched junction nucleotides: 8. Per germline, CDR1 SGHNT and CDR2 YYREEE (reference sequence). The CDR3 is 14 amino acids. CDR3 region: CASSINRGGSPLHF. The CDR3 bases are TGTGCCAGCAGCATCAACAGGGGAGGCTCACCCCTCCACTTT.